Reported below is one T cell receptor (beta chain). Its antigen is unknown. As encoded in the germline V gene, CDR1 is MNHEY while CDR2 is SVGEGT. From its cysteine to its phenylalanine, the CDR3 spans 15 amino acids. No DNA has been recorded. An approximately 2.5 ml peripheral blood sample was drawn into PAXgene tubes per donor and stored at -80°C. Without T cell sorting, total RNA was isolated from whole blood using the PAXgene blood miRNA kit on an automated QIAcube. Deep TCRalpha and TCRbeta repertoire profiling with unique molecular barcoding was performed on peripheral blood of monozygotic twin pairs concordant or discordant for inflammatory bowel disease. For every twin pair, smoking habits were documented, and each individual was categorised as a current, former or never smoker. The library was prepared using 5' RACE. For each TCR library, roughly 3,600 ng of total RNA was used. For each sample, cDNA synthesis with SMARTScribe reverse transcriptase was split into eight separate reactions. During cDNA synthesis, template switching introduced unique molecular identifiers that contained a 6-nucleotide sample barcode. TCRalpha and TCRbeta cDNA was amplified by two nested PCRs of around 15 and 9 cycles, with bead purification after each PCR. Before amplification, the cDNA was both treated with uracil DNA-glycosylase and purified with the QIAquick PCR purification kit. The second PCR added Illumina TruSeq-compatible adapters along with sample-specific barcodes. Library quality and concentration were checked on TapeStation and Qubit, and libraries were pooled at approximately 4.7 ng each. Pooled libraries were sequenced on an Illumina HiSeq2500 single-index Rapid Run with 2 x 100 bp reads and custom sequencing primers. Per the original workflow: PCR and sequencing errors were corrected by UMI-based consensus assembly using MiGEC version 1.2.6. MiXCR version 2.1.1 handled V(D)J alignment, clonotype assembly and CDR3 extraction. To normalise gene usage, clonotype sharing and MAIT/NKT TCR abundance, the analysis used the top 1000, 10 000 and 20 000 clonotypes per sample. After downsampling to 27 000 UMIs, diversity was calculated as the inverse Simpson index using the vegan R package. Statistical testing used paired Mann-Whitney U tests on the discordant twin pairs and applied Benjamini-Hochberg correction for multiple testing. The reads, reprocessed by TCRdb, yield one row per CDR3 protein sequence and no DNA. The V and J calls shown here were made by TCRdb, not taken from the authors' results. This sample's table lists nearly 450,000 distinct CDR3 sequences. The top ten constitute 2% to 3% of the sample.

This sample is part of a study of monozygotic twins with inflammatory bowel disease (dated by TCRdb to about 2019). Study-level background: The complete study included about 30 monozygotic twin pairs: 19 IBD-discordant Danish pairs and nine German pairs, of which four were IBD-concordant and five were IBD-discordant. The search for disease-associated traits relied mainly on comparing, within discordant pairs, IBD patients with their genetically identical healthy co-twins. Each individual had, on average, about 151 000 unique TCRalpha sequences and 181 000 unique TCRbeta sequences available for analysis. The research as a whole found: IBD patients shared fewer clonotypes with other individuals than healthy twins did, most markedly in patients showing signs of disease activity. The results gave no support for a single strong signal or clonotype linked to IBD. Measured by the inverse Simpson index, TCRbeta repertoire diversity was lower in IBD patients than in their healthy co-twins. Distinction between different T cell subtypes could not be achieved in the analysis. Concordant and discordant twins showed no difference in repertoire similarity, possibly because of limited statistical power. Background noise and inter-individual variability may have been introduced into the repertoires by the differing immunosuppressive treatments among patients.

The chain joins TRBV6-2 or TRBV6-3 to TRBJ2-3; as DNA is missing, the TRBD2 call by TCRdb cannot be tested. The clonotype was recovered from a human donor with ulcerative colitis or Crohn's disease, or a healthy co-twin of an affected twin (not recorded which). The sequenced material came from blood. The CDR3 loop reads CASSLLSAFWDTQYF.